Listed below are T cell receptor beta chains from one sample, sequenced in a study of blood T cell repertoires in COVID-19. Data came from immunoSEQ multiplex PCR; TCRdb stores just in-frame clones and leaves some out. The sample lists more than 150,000 clones, about 84% occurring once. The sequencing input was peripheral blood. The receptors stem from a human donor in a cohort sampled during active COVID-19. The CDR3 runs from the conserved cysteine through the conserved F or W. The order of the fields is D gene, J gene, clone size, V gene, CDR3 protein, CDR3 DNA. A D gene is named only where the DNA matches it firmly. Rows may omit the clone size; those that give it use once, few, many or a size class.

D: -; J: TRBJ2-3; size: once; V: TRBV5-4; CDR3: CASSTLSNPQYF; DNA: TGTGCCAGCAGCACCCTTTCTAACCCGCAGTATTTT
D: -; J: TRBJ1-2; size: -; V: TRBV29-1; CDR3: CSVAGGGSGYTF; DNA: TGCAGCGTTGCTGGAGGTGGCTCCGGCTACACCTTC
D: TRBD1; J: TRBJ1-3; size: once; V: TRBV7-9; CDR3: CASSSLGQGASGNTIYF; DNA: TGTGCCAGCAGCTCCTTAGGACAGGGGGCTTCTGGAAACACCATATATTTT
D: -; J: TRBJ1-2; size: -; V: TRBV23-1; CDR3: CASSQSAAIDTNYGYTF; DNA: TGCGCCAGCAGTCAATCGGCAGCAATCGACACTAACTATGGCTACACCTTC
D: -; J: TRBJ2-1; size: -; V: TRBV7-2; CDR3: CASSRGAREGNEQFF; DNA: TGTGCCAGCAGCCGCGGGGCCAGGGAAGGGAATGAGCAGTTCTTC
D: -; J: TRBJ1-1; size: -; V: TRBV7-8; CDR3: CASSSSPRMNTEAFF; DNA: TGTGCCAGCAGCTCCAGTCCAAGAATGAACACTGAAGCTTTCTTT
D: -; J: TRBJ1-2; size: -; V: TRBV7-8; CDR3: CASSFGTYSPHGYTF; DNA: TGTGCCAGCAGCTTCGGGACTTACTCACCGCATGGCTACACCTTC
D: -; J: TRBJ1-2; size: few; V: TRBV5-1; CDR3: CASSPGWDGYTF; DNA: TGCGCCAGCAGCCCGGGGTGGGATGGCTACACCTTC
D: TRBD2; J: TRBJ2-7; size: once; V: TRBV11-2; CDR3: CASSLWAGLAGLREQYF; DNA: TGTGCCAGCAGCTTATGGGCGGGACTAGCGGGGCTCCGCGAGCAGTACTTC
D: -; J: TRBJ1-1; size: -; V: TRBV27; CDR3: CASSSPGNTEAFF; DNA: TGTGCCAGCAGTTCCCCAGGGAACACTGAAGCTTTCTTT
D: TRBD2; J: TRBJ2-5; size: once; V: TRBV13; CDR3: CASSQGTSGVVTQYF; DNA: TGTGCCAGCAGCCAAGGGACTAGCGGGGTTGTGACCCAGTACTTC
D: -; J: TRBJ1-2; size: -; V: TRBV7-2; CDR3: CASRARQTNYGYTF; DNA: TGTGCCAGCAGAGCTAGACAGACTAACTATGGCTACACCTTC
D: -; J: TRBJ2-1; size: -; V: TRBV30; CDR3: CAWSVRSNEQFF; DNA: TGTGCCTGGAGTGTCCGGAGCAATGAGCAGTTCTTC
D: -; J: TRBJ2-6; size: -; V: TRBV7-6; CDR3: CASSLVTGQGANVLTF; DNA: TGTGCCAGCAGCTTAGTCACAGGGCAAGGGGCCAACGTCCTGACTTTC
D: -; J: TRBJ1-1; size: -; V: TRBV7-9; CDR3: CASSLVWAGRDRIEAFF; DNA: TGTGCCAGCAGCTTAGTCTGGGCAGGTCGAGATAGGATTGAAGCTTTCTTT
D: -; J: TRBJ1-1; size: -; V: TRBV3-1/TRBV3-2; CDR3: CASSFYGVEGTEAFF; DNA: TGTGCCAGCAGCTTCTACGGGGTCGAGGGCACTGAAGCTTTCTTT
D: -; J: TRBJ1-4; size: -; V: TRBV6-1; CDR3: CASSDPRGGRNEKLFF; DNA: TGTGCCAGCAGTGACCCACGGGGAGGTCGGAATGAAAAACTGTTTTTT
D: TRBD1; J: TRBJ1-1; size: once; V: TRBV19; CDR3: CASIATGGAEAFF; DNA: TGTGCCAGTATCGCGACAGGGGGAGCTGAAGCTTTCTTT
D: TRBD1; J: TRBJ1-4; size: -; V: TRBV4-2; CDR3: CASSPDRVGEKLFF; DNA: TGTGCCAGCAGCCCAGACAGGGTTGGTGAAAAACTGTTTTTT
D: TRBD1; J: TRBJ1-1; size: -; V: TRBV25-1; CDR3: CASGGQGSNTEAFF; DNA: TGTGCCAGCGGTGGACAGGGGAGTAACACTGAAGCTTTCTTT
D: TRBD1; J: TRBJ1-4; size: -; V: TRBV11-2; CDR3: CASSLNSGGTNEKLFF; DNA: TGTGCCAGCAGCTTGAACTCAGGGGGAACTAATGAAAAACTGTTTTTT
D: TRBD1; J: TRBJ2-7; size: -; V: TRBV7-9; CDR3: CASSLIRGVGQAYEQYF; DNA: TGTGCCAGCAGCCTAATTAGGGGAGTGGGACAGGCCTACGAGCAGTACTTC
D: TRBD2; J: TRBJ2-3; size: -; V: TRBV7-8; CDR3: CASSSIHLSGGRTDTQYF; DNA: TGTGCCAGCAGCTCGATCCATCTTAGCGGGGGTCGCACAGATACGCAGTATTTT
D: TRBD2; J: TRBJ2-7; size: once; V: TRBV5-1; CDR3: CASSFAGEGVHEQYF; DNA: TGCGCCAGCAGCTTCGCCGGGGAGGGCGTCCACGAGCAGTACTTC
D: TRBD1; J: TRBJ1-2; size: -; V: TRBV5-4; CDR3: CASSFKDRSYGYTF; DNA: TGTGCCAGCAGCTTTAAGGACAGGAGCTATGGCTACACCTTC
D: TRBD1; J: TRBJ1-4; size: -; V: TRBV6-1; CDR3: CASSEAGTGATNEKLFF; DNA: TGTGCCAGCAGTGAAGCTGGGACAGGCGCAACTAATGAAAAACTGTTTTTT